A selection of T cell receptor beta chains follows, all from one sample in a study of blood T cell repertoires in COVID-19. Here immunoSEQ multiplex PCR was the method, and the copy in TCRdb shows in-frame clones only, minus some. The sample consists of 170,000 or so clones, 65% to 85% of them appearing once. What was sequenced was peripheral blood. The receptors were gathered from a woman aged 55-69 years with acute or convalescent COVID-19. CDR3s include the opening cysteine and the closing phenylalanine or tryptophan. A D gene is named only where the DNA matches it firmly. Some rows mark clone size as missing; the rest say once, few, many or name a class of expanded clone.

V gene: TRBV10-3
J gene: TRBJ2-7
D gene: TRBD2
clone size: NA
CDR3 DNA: TGTGCCACCAACCTAGCGGGGGCCCCCTCCTACGAGCAGTACTTC
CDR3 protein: CATNLAGAPSYEQYF

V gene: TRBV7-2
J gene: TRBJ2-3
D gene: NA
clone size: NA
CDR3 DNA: TGTGCCAGCAGCTTACTAGGCGTAGATACGCAGTATTTT
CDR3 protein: CASSLLGVDTQYF

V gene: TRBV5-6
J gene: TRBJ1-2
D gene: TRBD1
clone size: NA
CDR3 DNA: TGTGCCAGCAGCCTTCGACAGGGGTCGAACTATGGCTACACCTTC
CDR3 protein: CASSLRQGSNYGYTF

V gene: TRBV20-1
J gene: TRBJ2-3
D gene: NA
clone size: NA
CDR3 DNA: TGCAGTGCTAGTACGGTGAGGGGCACAGATACGCAGTATTTT
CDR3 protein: CSASTVRGTDTQYF

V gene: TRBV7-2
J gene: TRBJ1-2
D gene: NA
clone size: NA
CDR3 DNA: TGTGCCAGCAGCTTTACAGGGCGGGAGGGCTACACCTTC
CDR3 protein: CASSFTGREGYTF

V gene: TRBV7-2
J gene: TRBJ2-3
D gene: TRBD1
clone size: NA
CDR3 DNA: TGTGCCAGCAGTCGAACAGGGGGTGGGGGAAATACGCAGTATTTT
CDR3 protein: CASSRTGGGGNTQYF

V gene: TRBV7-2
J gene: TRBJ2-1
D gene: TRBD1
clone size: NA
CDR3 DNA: TGTGCCAGCAGCTTGGGGACAGGGGCTGGTGAGCAGTTCTTC
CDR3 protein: CASSLGTGAGEQFF

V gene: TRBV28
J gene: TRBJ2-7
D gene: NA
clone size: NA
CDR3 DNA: TGTGCCAGCAGTGTGGGACAGCGGGACGAGCAGTACTTC
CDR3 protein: CASSVGQRDEQYF

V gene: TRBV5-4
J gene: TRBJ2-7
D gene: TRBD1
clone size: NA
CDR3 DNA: TGTGCCAGCAGCCTGGGACAGGAACTCGAGCAGTACTTC
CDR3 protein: CASSLGQELEQYF

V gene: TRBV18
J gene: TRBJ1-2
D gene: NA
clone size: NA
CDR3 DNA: TGTGCCAGCTCACCACCCGAGGGAGGATACTATGGCTACACCTTC
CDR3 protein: CASSPPEGGYYGYTF

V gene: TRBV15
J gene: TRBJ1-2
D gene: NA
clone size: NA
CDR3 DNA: TGTGCCACCAGCAGAGAATTAGCTCTCGGTGGCTACACCTTC
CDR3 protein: CATSRELALGGYTF

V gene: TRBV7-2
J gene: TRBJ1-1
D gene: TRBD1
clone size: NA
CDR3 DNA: TGTGCCAGCAGCTTAACGGGACAGGGGCAGTACACTGAAGCTTTCTTT
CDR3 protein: CASSLTGQGQYTEAFF

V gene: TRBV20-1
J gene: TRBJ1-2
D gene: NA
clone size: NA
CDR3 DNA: TGCAGGCCACAGGGTTATGGCTACACCTTC
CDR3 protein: CRPQGYGYTF

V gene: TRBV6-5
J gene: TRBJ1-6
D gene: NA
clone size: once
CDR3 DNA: TGTGCCAGCGGGGGCAGGGCTAATTCACCCCTCCACTTT
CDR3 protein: CASGGRANSPLHF

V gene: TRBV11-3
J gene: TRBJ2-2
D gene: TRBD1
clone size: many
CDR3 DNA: TGTGCCAGCAGCCCCGGGACAGCCTTCGCCGGGGAGCTGTTTTTT
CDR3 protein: CASSPGTAFAGELFF

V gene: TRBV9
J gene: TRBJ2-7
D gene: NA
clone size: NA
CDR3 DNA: TGTGCCAGCAGCGAAGGATCGGGGGGCAGGCCGCAGTACTTC
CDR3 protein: CASSEGSGGRPQYF

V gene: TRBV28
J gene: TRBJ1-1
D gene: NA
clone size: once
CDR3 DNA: TGTGCCAGCAGTTTCAGCTCGCCAGGAGGCATGGGTGAAGCTTTCTTT
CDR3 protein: CASSFSSPGGMGEAFF

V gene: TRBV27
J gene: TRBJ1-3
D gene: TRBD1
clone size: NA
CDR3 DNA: TGTGCCAGCAGTCAGCAGGGGGCGCGTTCTGGAAACACCATATATTTT
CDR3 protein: CASSQQGARSGNTIYF

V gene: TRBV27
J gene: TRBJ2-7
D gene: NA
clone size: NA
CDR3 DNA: TGTGCCAGCAGTTTGATCGGGGGGCTCTCCTACGAGCAGTACTTC
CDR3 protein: CASSLIGGLSYEQYF

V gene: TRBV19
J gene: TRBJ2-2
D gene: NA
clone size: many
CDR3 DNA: TGTGCCAGTGGTGGATGGGGAGAAGCCGGGGAGCTGTTTTTT
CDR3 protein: CASGGWGEAGELFF

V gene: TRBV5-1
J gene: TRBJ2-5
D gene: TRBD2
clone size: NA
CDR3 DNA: TGCGCCAGCAGCTCGGCGGGGGGGATGGAGACCCAGTACTTC
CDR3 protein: CASSSAGGMETQYF

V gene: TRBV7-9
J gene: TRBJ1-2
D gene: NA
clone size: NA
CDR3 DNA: TGTGCCAGCAGCTCAGGCCCGAACTATGGCTACACCTTC
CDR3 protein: CASSSGPNYGYTF

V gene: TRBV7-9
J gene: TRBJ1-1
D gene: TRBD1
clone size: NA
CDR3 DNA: TGTGCCAGCAGCCCCGGGACAGGGAGGACTGAAGCTTTCTTT
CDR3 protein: CASSPGTGRTEAFF

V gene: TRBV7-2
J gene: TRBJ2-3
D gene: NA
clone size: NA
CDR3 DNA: TGTGCCAGCAGCCCCTTAGGCACAGATACGCAGTATTTT
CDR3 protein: CASSPLGTDTQYF

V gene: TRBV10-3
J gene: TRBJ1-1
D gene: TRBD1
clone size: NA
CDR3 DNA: TGTGCCATCAGTGAGAGGGGGCAGCTGAACACTGAAGCTTTCTTT
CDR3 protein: CAISERGQLNTEAFF

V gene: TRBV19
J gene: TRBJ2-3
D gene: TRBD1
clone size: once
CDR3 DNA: TGTGCCAGTCGACAGGGCTCTACGACAGATACGCAGTATTTT
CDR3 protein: CASRQGSTTDTQYF

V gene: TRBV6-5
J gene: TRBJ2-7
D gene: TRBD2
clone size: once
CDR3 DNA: TGTGCCAGCACCGGACTAGCGGGGGAATACGAGCAGTACTTC
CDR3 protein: CASTGLAGEYEQYF

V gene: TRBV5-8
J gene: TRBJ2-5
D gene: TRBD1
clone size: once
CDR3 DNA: TGTGCCAGCAGCTTGTGGGCAGGGGGCCTCCAAGAGACCCAGTACTTC
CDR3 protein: CASSLWAGGLQETQYF

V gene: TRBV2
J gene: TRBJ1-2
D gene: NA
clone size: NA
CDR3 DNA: TGTGCCAGCACACTACGGACAGTCGATGGCTACACCTTC
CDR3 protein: CASTLRTVDGYTF

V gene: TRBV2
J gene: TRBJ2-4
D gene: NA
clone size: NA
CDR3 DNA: TGTGCCAGCAGGTCGGAGGGCATTCAGTACTTC
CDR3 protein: CASRSEGIQYF

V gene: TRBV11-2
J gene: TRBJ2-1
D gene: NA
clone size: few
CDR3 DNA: TGTGCCAGCAGCTTTGGGACTTCAAAAGGGGAGCAGTTCTTC
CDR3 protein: CASSFGTSKGEQFF

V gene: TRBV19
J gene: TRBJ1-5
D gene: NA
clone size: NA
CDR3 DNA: TGTGCCAGTAGTATAGTAGCGGGGGCGGGTCAGCCCCAGCATTTT
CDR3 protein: CASSIVAGAGQPQHF

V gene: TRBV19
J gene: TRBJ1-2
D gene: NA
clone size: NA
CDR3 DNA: TGTGCCAGTAGTGTAACCTCACTCTATGGCTACACCTTC
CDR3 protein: CASSVTSLYGYTF

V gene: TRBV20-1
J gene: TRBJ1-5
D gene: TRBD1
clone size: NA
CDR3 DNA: TGCAGTGCTAGTAATCCCGGACAGGGTTCCAATCAGCCCCAGCATTTT
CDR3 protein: CSASNPGQGSNQPQHF

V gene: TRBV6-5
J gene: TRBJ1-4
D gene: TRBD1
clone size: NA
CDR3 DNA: TGTGCCAGCAGCCCAGGGGGTGAAAAACTGTTTTTT
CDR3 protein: CASSPGGEKLFF

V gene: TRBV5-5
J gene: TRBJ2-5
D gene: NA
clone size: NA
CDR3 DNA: TGTGCCAGCAGCTTCGGAGTTGAGACCCAGTACTTC
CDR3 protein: CASSFGVETQYF

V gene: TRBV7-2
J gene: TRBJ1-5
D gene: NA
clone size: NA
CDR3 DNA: TGTGCCAGCAGCGAGCCGGCCCAGGGTTATAGCAATCAGCCCCAGCATTTT
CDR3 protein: CASSEPAQGYSNQPQHF

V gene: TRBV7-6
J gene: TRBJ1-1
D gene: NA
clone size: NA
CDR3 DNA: TGTGCCAGCAGCTCCGACAGAATTTCCACGAACACTGAAGCTTTCTTT
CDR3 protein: CASSSDRISTNTEAFF

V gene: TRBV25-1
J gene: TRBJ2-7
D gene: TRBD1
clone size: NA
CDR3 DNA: TGTGCCAGCAGTCTCCCGGGACAGGTCAAGGTGCAGTACTTC
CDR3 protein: CASSLPGQVKVQYF

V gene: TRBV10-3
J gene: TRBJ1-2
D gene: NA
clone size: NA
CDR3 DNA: TGTGCCATCAGTGAAGATACCCGGACAAAATACTATGGCTACACCTTC
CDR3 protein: CAISEDTRTKYYGYTF

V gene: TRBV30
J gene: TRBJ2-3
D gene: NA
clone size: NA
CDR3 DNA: TGTGCCTGGACACCTATCCCTACCTTTAGCACAGATACGCAGTATTTT
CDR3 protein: CAWTPIPTFSTDTQYF